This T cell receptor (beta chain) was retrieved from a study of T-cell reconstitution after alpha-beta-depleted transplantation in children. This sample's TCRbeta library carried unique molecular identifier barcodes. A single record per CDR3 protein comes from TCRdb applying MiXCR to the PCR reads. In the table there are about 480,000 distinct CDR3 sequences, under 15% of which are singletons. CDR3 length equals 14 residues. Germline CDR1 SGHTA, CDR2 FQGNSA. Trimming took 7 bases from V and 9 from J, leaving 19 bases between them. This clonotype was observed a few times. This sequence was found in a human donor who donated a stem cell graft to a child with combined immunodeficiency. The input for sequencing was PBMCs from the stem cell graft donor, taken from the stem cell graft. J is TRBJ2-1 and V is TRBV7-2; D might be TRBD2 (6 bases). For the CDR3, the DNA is TGTGCCAGCACCCAACGGGCTAGCGTAGGTGAGCAGTTCTTC. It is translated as CASTQRASVGEQFF.